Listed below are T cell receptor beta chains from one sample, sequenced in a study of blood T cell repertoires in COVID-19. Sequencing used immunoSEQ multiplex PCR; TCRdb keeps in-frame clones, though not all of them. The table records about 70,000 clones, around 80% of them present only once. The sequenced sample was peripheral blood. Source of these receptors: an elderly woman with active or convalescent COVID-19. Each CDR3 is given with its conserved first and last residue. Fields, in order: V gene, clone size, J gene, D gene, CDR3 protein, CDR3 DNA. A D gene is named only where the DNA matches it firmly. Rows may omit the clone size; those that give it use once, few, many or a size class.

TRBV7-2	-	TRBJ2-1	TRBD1	CASSARVGGRRNEQFF	TGTGCCAGCAGCGCCAGGGTAGGGGGCCGGAGGAATGAGCAGTTCTTC
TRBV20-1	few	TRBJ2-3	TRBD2	CSASKVASGGKDTQYF	TGCAGTGCTAGTAAAGTAGCTAGCGGGGGGAAAGATACGCAGTATTTT
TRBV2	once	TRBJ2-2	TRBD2	CASSEGTSSGELFF	TGTGCCAGCAGTGAGGGGACTAGTTCCGGGGAGCTGTTTTTT
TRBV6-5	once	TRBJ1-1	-	CASSSGVNTEAFF	TGTGCCAGCAGTTCAGGGGTGAACACTGAAGCTTTCTTT
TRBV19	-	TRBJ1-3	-	CASIAAAPSGNTIYF	TGTGCCAGTATTGCGGCAGCTCCCTCTGGAAACACCATATATTTT
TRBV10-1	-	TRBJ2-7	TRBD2	CATIAGGKSDEQYF	TGCGCCACAATAGCGGGGGGGAAATCAGACGAGCAGTACTTC
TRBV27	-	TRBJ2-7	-	CASTAIPGTPAYEQYF	TGTGCCAGCACCGCAATACCCGGGACACCGGCCTACGAGCAGTACTTC
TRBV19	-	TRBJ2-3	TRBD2	CASSRGTSGTISTDTQYF	TGTGCCAGTAGTCGCGGGACTAGCGGCACCATTAGCACAGATACGCAGTATTTT
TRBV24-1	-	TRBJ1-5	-	CATSDPGQPQHF	TGTGCCACCAGTGATCCCGGTCAGCCCCAGCATTTT
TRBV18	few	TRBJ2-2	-	CASSRTGRRDTGELFF	TGTGCCAGCTCACGAACCGGCAGGCGGGACACCGGGGAGCTGTTTTTT
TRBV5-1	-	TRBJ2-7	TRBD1	CASSPSSGTAIDEQYF	TGCGCCAGCAGCCCATCCTCCGGGACAGCGATCGACGAGCAGTACTTC
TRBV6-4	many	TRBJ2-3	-	CASSDPRTVASTDTQYF	TGTGCCAGCAGTGACCCCCGGACAGTAGCCTCCACAGATACGCAGTATTTT
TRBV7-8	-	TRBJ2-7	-	CASSLAIQPYEQYF	TGTGCCAGCAGCTTAGCGATACAGCCCTACGAGCAGTACTTC
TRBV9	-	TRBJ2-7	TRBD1	CASSVGTGGYDEQYF	TGTGCCAGCAGTGTAGGGACAGGGGGCTACGACGAGCAGTACTTC
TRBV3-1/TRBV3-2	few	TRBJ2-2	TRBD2	CASTATGTSTGELFF	TGTGCCAGCACCGCGACCGGGACTAGCACCGGGGAGCTGTTTTTT
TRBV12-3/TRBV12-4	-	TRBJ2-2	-	CASSPDSTGELFF	TGTGCCAGCAGCCCCGACAGCACCGGGGAGCTGTTTTTT
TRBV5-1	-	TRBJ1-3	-	CASSAGNSGNTIYF	TGCGCCAGCAGCGCCGGGAACTCTGGAAACACCATATATTTT
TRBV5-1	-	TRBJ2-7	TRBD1	CASSLGPGQDRRKYF	TGCGCCAGCAGCTTGGGACCGGGACAGGATCGGAGGAAGTACTTC
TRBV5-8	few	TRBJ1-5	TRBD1	CASSPGQGGSNQPQHF	TGTGCCAGCAGCCCGGGACAGGGTGGCAGCAATCAGCCCCAGCATTTT
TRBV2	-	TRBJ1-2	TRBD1	CASSDGRQGAPIGYGYTF	TGTGCCAGCAGTGATGGTCGGCAGGGGGCGCCCATTGGCTATGGCTACACCTTC
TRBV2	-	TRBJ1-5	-	CASTRNLIQPQHF	TGTGCCAGCACTAGGAATCTTATCCAGCCCCAGCATTTT
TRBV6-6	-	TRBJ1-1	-	CASSPARGGNTEAFF	TGTGCCAGCAGTCCTGCCAGGGGCGGGAACACTGAAGCTTTCTTT
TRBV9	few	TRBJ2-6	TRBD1	CASSVTGAGANVLTF	TGTGCCAGCAGCGTTACAGGGGCGGGGGCCAACGTCCTGACTTTC
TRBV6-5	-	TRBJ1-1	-	CASSPRQTFTEAFF	TGTGCCAGCAGTCCCAGACAGACTTTCACTGAAGCTTTCTTT
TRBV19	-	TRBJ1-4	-	CASSTPPGEKLFF	TGTGCCAGTAGTACCCCTCCCGGTGAAAAACTGTTTTTT
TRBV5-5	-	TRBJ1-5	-	CASSAAGGNQPQHF	TGTGCCAGCAGCGCAGCAGGGGGCAATCAGCCCCAGCATTTT
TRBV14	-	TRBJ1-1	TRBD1	CASSHFWTGVNTEAFF	TGTGCCAGCAGCCACTTCTGGACAGGGGTGAACACTGAAGCTTTCTTT
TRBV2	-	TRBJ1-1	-	CASSLKWGASEAFF	TGTGCCAGCAGTTTAAAGTGGGGCGCCTCGGAAGCTTTCTTT
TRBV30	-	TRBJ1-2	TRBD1	CAWSVDRGLVDTF	TGTGCCTGGAGTGTAGACAGGGGGCTCGTAGACACCTTC
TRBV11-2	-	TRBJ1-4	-	CASSLTNEKLFF	TGTGCCAGCAGCTTAACAAATGAAAAACTGTTTTTT
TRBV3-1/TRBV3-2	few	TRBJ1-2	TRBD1	CASSQNTQGARGYTF	TGTGCCAGCAGCCAGAATACACAGGGGGCGCGGGGCTACACCTTC
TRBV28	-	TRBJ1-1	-	CASRCSGVGCTEAFF	TGTGCCAGCAGATGTTCAGGGGTAGGGTGCACTGAAGCTTTCTTT
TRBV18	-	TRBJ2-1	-	CASSLGLLNEQFF	TGTGCCAGCTCACTGGGACTCCTTAATGAGCAGTTCTTC
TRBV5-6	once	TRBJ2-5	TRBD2	CASSGWTSGGAETQYF	TGTGCCAGCAGCGGGTGGACTAGCGGGGGGGCCGAGACCCAGTACTTC
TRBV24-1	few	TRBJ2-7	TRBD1	CATSQLEPGQGCYEQYF	TGTGCCACCAGCCAACTTGAACCGGGACAGGGGTGCTACGAGCAGTACTTC
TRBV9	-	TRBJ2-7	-	CASSVAGGNEQYF	TGTGCCAGCAGCGTAGCGGGGGGCAACGAGCAGTACTTC
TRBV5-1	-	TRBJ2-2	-	CASSSLQGTDTGELFF	TGCGCCAGCAGCTCCCTACAGGGAACGGACACCGGGGAGCTGTTTTTT
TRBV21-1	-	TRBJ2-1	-	CASSKIQKRDRGRYNEQFF	TGTGCCAGCAGCAAAATCCAGAAGAGGGACAGGGGCCGATACAATGAGCAGTTCTTC
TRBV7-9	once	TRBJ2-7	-	CASSLVGGPSYEQYF	TGTGCCAGCAGCTTAGTTGGAGGGCCCTCCTACGAGCAGTACTTC
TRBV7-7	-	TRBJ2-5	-	CASSLIRQETQYF	TGTGCTAGCAGCTTAATTCGGCAAGAGACCCAGTACTTC
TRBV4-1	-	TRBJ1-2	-	CASSQEAGIGYTF	TGCGCCAGCAGCCAAGAGGCAGGGATTGGCTACACCTTC
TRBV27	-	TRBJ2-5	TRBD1	CASSSGTGGAETQYF	TGTGCCAGCAGTTCCGGGACAGGGGGAGCAGAGACCCAGTACTTC
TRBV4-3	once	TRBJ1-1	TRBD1	CASSLIGTGSTEAFF	TGCGCCAGCAGCCTCATAGGGACAGGTAGCACTGAAGCTTTCTTT
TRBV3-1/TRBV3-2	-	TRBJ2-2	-	CASSQDRGGELFF	TGTGCCAGCAGCCAAGATAGGGGCGGGGAGCTGTTTTTT
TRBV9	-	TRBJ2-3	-	CASSPWGVDTDTQYF	TGTGCCAGCAGCCCATGGGGGGTGGATACAGATACGCAGTATTTT